These 13 T cell receptor beta chains came from one sample sequenced in a study of blood T cells in healthy people across ages. Combining a sample-barcoded 5' primer with a J-beta primer mix, a second PCR ran for roughly 7 to 12 cycles. Via MiXCR, TCRdb re-called the 5' RACE reads, giving one row per CDR3 protein. Here the sample spans about 620,000 distinct CDR3 sequences, around 21% being singletons. The sequencing input was blood. The receptors shown here come from a man aged 65-85 years in good health.

The V call is TRBV10-3, the J call TRBJ1-4; D is ambiguous. The CDR3 is 14 amino acids. The V end lost 2 bases, the J end lost 5 bases, and 9 bases lay between the germline ends. Germline V gene sequence: CDR1 ENHRY, CDR2 SYGVKD. The CDR3 nucleotides read TGTGCCATCAGTGAGGGGCAACAAAATGAAAAACTGTTTTTT. Translating gives CAISEGQQNEKLFF.

The chain joins TRBV20-1 to TRBJ2-1; D may be TRBD2 (5 bases). The germline gives CDR1 DFQATT, CDR2 SNEGSKA (reference sequence). The CDR3 runs to 11 residues. Deletions cut 1 base from V and 10 bases from J, with 8 bases between. The CDR3 sequence is CSARGTFEQFF. The CDR3 DNA is TGCAGTGCTAGAGGGACTTTCGAGCAGTTCTTC.

Of note for this clonotype: The junction shows a germline mismatch at one end, possibly a read error. This chain's CDR3 is CASSSLTGQDEKLFF. The CDR3 region has the DNA TGCGCCAGCAGTAGCCTGACAGGGCAGGATGAGAAACTGTTTTTT. The J gene is TRBJ1-4, the V gene TRBV27; TRBD1 agrees at 7 bases. This CDR3 has 15 amino acids. Germline CDR1 MNHEY, CDR2 SMNVEV (reference sequence).

This clonotype was counted only a few times. This chain links TRBV20-1 with TRBJ2-7; 10 bases line up with TRBD2. In germline, CDR1 is DFQATT, CDR2 SNEGSKA (reference sequence). The CDR3 is 14 amino acids. Unmatched junction bases numbered 2, after V lost 1 base and J lost 2 bases. The CDR3 DNA reads TGCAGTGCTAGAGTAACTAGCGGGACCTACGAGCAGTACTTC. This sequence encodes CSARVTSGTYEQYF.

This clonotype was recorded a few times. This rearrangement joins TRBV7-2 to TRBJ2-4; D not resolved. The CDR3 is made up of 15 amino acids. The germline CDR1 and CDR2 sequences are SGHTA and FQGNSA. V lost 1 base and J 1 base, leaving 8 bases between the germline ends. Written as DNA, the CDR3 is TGTGCCAGCAGCTTAGAAACGCGGGCCAAAAACATTCAGTACTTC. Its protein is CASSLETRAKNIQYF. Full variable domain (remainder filled in from reference TRBV7-2 and TRBJ2-4): GAGVSQSPSNKVTEKGKDVELRCDPISGHTALYWYRQSLGQGLEFLIYFQGNSAPDKSGLPSDRFSAERTGGSVSTLTIQRTQQEDSAVYLCASSLETRAKNIQYFGAGTRLSVL.

This clonotype has more than one count but fewer than ten. The chain joins TRBV6-4 to TRBJ2-1; D is perhaps TRBD1 or TRBD2 (5 bases each). The CDR3 covers 14 residues. V was clipped by 7 bases and J by 4 bases, with 14 bases between them. Germline-derived CDR1 and CDR2 are MRHNA and SNTAGT. The CDR3 loop reads CASTILGGYNEQFF. For the CDR3, the DNA is TGTGCCAGCACCATCCTTGGGGGATACAATGAGCAGTTCTTC.

This clonotype was seen only a few times. V is TRBV2 and J is TRBJ2-5; 10 positions agree with TRBD2. The J call may not be correct, given that the DNA end is closer to TRBJ2-1. The CDR3 has 15 residues. Germline CDR1 SNHLY, CDR2 FYNNEI. The CDR3 spells CASKSQKIAGGEQFF. The CDR3 coding sequence is TGTGCCAGCAAATCACAAAAAATAGCGGGAGGCGAGCAGTTCTTC.

This chain connects TRBV6-1 to TRBJ1-6; TRBD1 matches at 7 bases. With V trimmed by 0 bases and J by 9 bases, 5 bases remained unmatched. The germline gives CDR1 MNHNS, CDR2 SASEGT. The CDR3 spans 15 residues. CDR3 nucleotides: TGTGCCAGCAGTGAAGCCCGACAGGGCGGTTCACCCCTCCACTTT. Translating it yields CASSEARQGGSPLHF.

This clonotype was picked up a small number of times. The V and J genes are TRBV25-1 and TRBJ1-4; D not resolved. Germline loops: CDR1 MGHDK, CDR2 SYGVNS. Trimming left V 4 bases short and J 3 bases short, with 9 bases between. CDR3 length: 14 residues. CDR3 bases: TGTGCCAGCAGTGGAGCGGTACCTAATGAAAAACTGTTTTTT. Its protein is CASSGAVPNEKLFF.

This clonotype was found a few times. The genes are TRBV3-1 and TRBJ2-1, with TRBD2 identical over 10 bases. V shed 5 bases and J 2 bases; nucleotides not matched to a gene: 6. Germline CDR1 LGHDT, CDR2 YNNKEL (reference sequence). The CDR3 has 16 residues. This chain's CDR3 is CASSNEREGPYNEQFF. In nucleotides, the CDR3 is TGTGCCAGCAGCAACGAGCGGGAGGGGCCCTACAATGAGCAGTTCTTC.

This clonotype was detected a few times. This rearrangement joins TRBV4-2 to TRBJ2-3; the D gene is possibly TRBD1 (6 bases). Germline CDR1 LGHNA, CDR2 YNFKEQ. The ends were cut back, 0 bases at V and 2 bases at J, with 9 bases in the middle. The CDR3 sequence is 15 residues long. CDR3 sequence reads: CASSQEWGLTDTQYF. CDR3 nucleotide sequence: TGTGCCAGCAGCCAAGAGTGGGGGCTCACAGATACGCAGTATTTT.

V usage is TRBV10-3 and J usage is TRBJ2-5; D is uncertain. The CDR3 is made up of 13 amino acids. CDR1 is ENHRY, CDR2 SYGVKD, per germline. Trimming left V 4 bases short and J 5 bases short, with 11 bases between. CDR3 protein: CAISVGNAETQYF. As DNA, the CDR3 is TGTGCCATCAGTGTCGGCAACGCGGAGACCCAGTACTTC.

The table lists this clonotype with a few counts. This chain connects TRBV30 to TRBJ2-2; tentative D call: TRBD2 (5 bases). CDR1 and CDR2 (germline): GTSNPN, SVGIG (reference sequence). The V gene lost 1 base and the J gene lost 6 bases, with 9 bases spanning the gap. The CDR3 is 13 amino acids. The CDR3 region is CAWSGQEAGELFF. CDR3 in DNA: TGTGCCTGGAGTGGCCAGGAGGCCGGGGAGCTGTTTTTT. Looking up the rest from reference TRBV30 and TRBJ2-2 gives the full variable domain: SQTIHQWPATLVQPVGSPLSLECTVEGTSNPNLYWYRQAAGRGLQLLFYSVGIGQISSEVPQNLSASRPQDRQFILSSKKLLLSDSGFYLCAWSGQEAGELFFGEGSRLTVL.